This T cell receptor beta chain was sequenced in a study of CD8+CD57+ T cells in acquired aplastic anemia. Trimming shortened V by 5 bases and J by 7 bases, and 14 bases separated the two germline ends. CDR3 length equals 13 residues. Germline CDR1 reads LNHDA; CDR2 reads SQIVND (reference sequence). Genomic DNA provided the template from which TCR beta VDJ and CDR3 profiles were obtained. TCRdb processed the reads anew with MiXCR; each CDR3 protein has one entry. The sample holds just over 400,000 distinct CDR3 sequences; just under 70% are singletons and the top ten take approximately 3.8%. This TCR was recovered from a human donor in good health, serving as a control. The V call is TRBV19, the J call TRBJ1-2; D uncertain. The specimen was sorted CD4+, CD8+, or CD8+CD57+ T cells (not recorded which) from PBMCs. The CDR3 region has the DNA TGTGCCAGTAGTTGGACCACCGGAGGTGGCTACACCTTC. This codes for CASSWTTGGGYTF.